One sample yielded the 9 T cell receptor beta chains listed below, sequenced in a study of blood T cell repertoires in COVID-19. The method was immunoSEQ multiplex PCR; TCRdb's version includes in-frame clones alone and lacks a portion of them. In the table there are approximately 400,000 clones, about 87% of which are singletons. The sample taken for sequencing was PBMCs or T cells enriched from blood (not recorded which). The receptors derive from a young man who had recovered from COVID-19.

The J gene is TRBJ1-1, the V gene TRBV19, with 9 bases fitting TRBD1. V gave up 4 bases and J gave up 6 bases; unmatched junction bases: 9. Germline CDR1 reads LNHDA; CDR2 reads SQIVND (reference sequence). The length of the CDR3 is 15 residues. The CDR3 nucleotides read TGTGCCAGTAGTAAGCCGGGACAGGGAGCCCCTGAAGCTTTCTTT. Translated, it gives CASSKPGQGAPEAFF.

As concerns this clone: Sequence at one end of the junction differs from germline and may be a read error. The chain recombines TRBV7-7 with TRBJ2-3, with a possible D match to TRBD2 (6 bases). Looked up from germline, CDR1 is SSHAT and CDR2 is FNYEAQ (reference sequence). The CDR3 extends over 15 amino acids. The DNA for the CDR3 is TGTGCTAGCAGCCCCGAGAAGGTGCTAGCGGATACGCAGTATTTT. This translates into CASSPEKVLADTQYF.

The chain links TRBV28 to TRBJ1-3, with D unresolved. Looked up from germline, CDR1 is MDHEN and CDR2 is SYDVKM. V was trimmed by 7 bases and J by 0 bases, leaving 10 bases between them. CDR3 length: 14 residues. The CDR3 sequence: CASTLTYSGNTIYF. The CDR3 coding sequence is TGTGCCAGCACCCTTACATACTCTGGAAACACCATATATTTT.

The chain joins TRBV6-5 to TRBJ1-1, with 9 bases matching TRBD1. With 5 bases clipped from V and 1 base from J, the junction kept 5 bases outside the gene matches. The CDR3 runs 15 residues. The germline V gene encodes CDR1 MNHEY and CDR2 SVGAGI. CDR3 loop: CASSPPGQGNTEAFF. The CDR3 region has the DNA TGTGCCAGCAGTCCCCCGGGACAGGGGAACACTGAAGCTTTCTTT.

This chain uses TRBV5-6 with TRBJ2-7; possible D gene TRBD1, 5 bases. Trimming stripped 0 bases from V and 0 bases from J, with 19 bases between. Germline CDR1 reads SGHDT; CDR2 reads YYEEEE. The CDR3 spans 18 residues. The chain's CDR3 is CASSLGDWGPRSSYEQYF. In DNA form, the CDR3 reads TGTGCCAGCAGCTTGGGGGATTGGGGCCCCAGGAGCTCCTACGAGCAGTACTTC.

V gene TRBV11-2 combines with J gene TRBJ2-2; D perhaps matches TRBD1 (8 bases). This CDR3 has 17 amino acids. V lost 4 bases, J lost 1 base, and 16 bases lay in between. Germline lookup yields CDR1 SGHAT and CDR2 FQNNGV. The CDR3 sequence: CASSSTGGLRNTGELFF. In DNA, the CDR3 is TGTGCCAGCAGCTCAACAGGGGGACTAAGGAACACCGGGGAGCTGTTTTTT. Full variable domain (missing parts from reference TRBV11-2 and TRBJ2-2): EAGVAQSPRYKIIEKRQSVAFWCNPISGHATLYWYQQILGQGPKLLIQFQNNGVVDDSQLPKDRFSAERLKGVDSTLKIQPAKLEDSAVYLCASSSTGGLRNTGELFFGEGSRLTVL.

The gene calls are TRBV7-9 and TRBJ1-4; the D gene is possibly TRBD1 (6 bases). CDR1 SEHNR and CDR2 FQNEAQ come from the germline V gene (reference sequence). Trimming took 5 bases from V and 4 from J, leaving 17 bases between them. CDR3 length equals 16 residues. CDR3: CASSRTGPQSNEKLFF. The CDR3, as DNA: TGTGCCAGCAGCCGAACAGGGCCGCAGAGTAATGAAAAACTGTTTTTT.

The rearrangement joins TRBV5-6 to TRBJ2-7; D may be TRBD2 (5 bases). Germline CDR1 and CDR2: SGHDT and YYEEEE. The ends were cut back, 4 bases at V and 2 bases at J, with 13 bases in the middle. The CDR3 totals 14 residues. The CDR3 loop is CASSVGVGAYEQYF. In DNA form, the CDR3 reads TGTGCCAGCAGCGTCGGGGTCGGGGCCTACGAGCAGTACTTC.

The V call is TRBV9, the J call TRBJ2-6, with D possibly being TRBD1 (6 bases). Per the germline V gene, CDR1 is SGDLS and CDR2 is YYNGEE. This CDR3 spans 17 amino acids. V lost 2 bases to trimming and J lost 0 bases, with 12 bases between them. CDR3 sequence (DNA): TGTGCCAGCAGCGTCTGGGGGCTCAGCTCTGGGGCCAACGTCCTGACTTTC. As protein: CASSVWGLSSGANVLTF.